This T cell receptor (beta chain) was obtained from a study of CD8 T cells in ankylosing spondylitis. Study observations and caveats: From matched ankylosing spondylitis synovial fluid, disease-linked clones were reportedly recovered at significantly enriched levels.

Trimming removed 2 bases from V and 3 bases from J; junction bases left unmatched: 5. This CDR3 is built from 16 residues. From germline, CDR1 is SGHVS and CDR2 FNYEAQ. This clonotype was recorded many times. Its matching antigen is unknown. TCRdb reprocessed the 5' RACE reads via MiXCR and lists one record per CDR3 protein. The profile shows 200,000 or so distinct CDR3 sequences, more than 25% of them singletons. Sequencing was performed on blood, either unsorted or a sorted T cell fraction (not recorded which). The TCR comes from a male donor with ankylosing spondylitis or in good health (not recorded which). The V gene is TRBV7-6, the J gene TRBJ1-3; 9 bases line up with TRBD1. CDR3 region: CASSLTDRGFGNTIYF. Written as DNA, the CDR3 is TGTGCCAGCAGCTTAACGGACAGGGGTTTTGGAAACACCATATATTTT.